This entry concerns a single TCR beta chain. Its antigen is not yet known. There are no base qualities to consult, and no much larger clone falls within one base. The sample is drawn from a study of T cells in narcolepsy (dated by TCRdb to about 2018). Regarding the complete study: Patients with narcolepsy type 1 or type 2 (NT1, NT2) were enrolled in the study together with healthy control donors. To look for autoreactive T cells in narcolepsy patients that target self-antigens of hypocretin neurons (hypocretin, TRIB2), the study used TCR Vbeta sequencing to follow clonotypes in blood and CSF. What the research found in general, with its limitations: HCRT-specific and TRIB2-specific autoreactive clonotypes were highlighted in plots that compared CD4+ T cell clonotypes in CSF versus blood from the same patient. Numbers of sequenced blood memory CD4+ clonotypes were comparable, averaging approximately 40,000 in patients and some 33,000 in controls. Some blood memory CD4+ repertoires from patients and controls contained no sequences matching autoreactive T cell clones. Autoreactive clonotypes were reported to be detected serially in the blood of the same patients and of different patients, but not in the blood of healthy controls.

Libraries were constructed by the immunoSEQ multiplex PCR assay. As stored in TCRdb, this immuneACCESS dataset retains in-frame rearrangements with V and J assigned. A fraction of the clones does not appear; measured against another copy, unresolved V genes explain less than half of the discrepancy, and the remainder lacks a known reason. This sample holds under 35,000 clones; roughly 90% were observed only once. The ten largest clones capture more than 0.95% of the sample. Memory CD4+ T cells were sorted ex vivo from peripheral blood of narcolepsy patients and healthy controls for TCR Vbeta sequencing. Material for sequencing was CD45RA- memory CD4+ T cells from PBMCs. This specimen's cell subset or site label, per the study, means: memory T cells sorted ex vivo from peripheral blood. This TCR came from a human donor with narcolepsy.

For the CDR3, the sequence is CASSVPGTKNTEAFF. The nucleotide sequence is given as TGTGCCAGCAGTGTCCCCGGGACAAAGAACACTGAAGCTTTCTTT. Recombination linked TRBV6-5 to TRBJ1-1; TRBD1 is perhaps the D gene, given 6 matching bases. The V and J ends are trimmed by 5 bases and 1 base, leaving 14 bases between them. Looking up the germline V gene yields CDR1 MNHEY and CDR2 SVGAGI. The CDR3 numbers 15 residues from cysteine through phenylalanine. Kept here is only the CDR3 DNA, which spans 45 bases and is read in frame from base 1.